This TCR beta chain was found in a study of T cells in Graves' hyperthyroidism and ophthalmopathy. Amplified TCR beta CDR3 regions derived from RNA transcripts. In the first-round RT-PCR of the TCR CDR3, the HTBI primer set was used. MiXCR was run by TCRdb on the multiplex PCR reads, yielding one entry per CDR3 protein. This table has about 270,000 distinct CDR3 sequences, about 20% appearing once. The CDR3 loop spans 13 amino acids. Germline V gives CDR1 MNHEY, CDR2 SMNVEV (reference sequence). Trimming shortened V by 1 base and J by 6 bases, and 7 bases separated the two germline ends. The clonotype originates from a young man with Graves' ophthalmopathy. Sequencing was performed on blood. This chain links TRBV27 with TRBJ1-5; D unclear. CDR3 bases: TGTGCCAGCAGTTTATGGGTGGGTCAGCCCCAGCATTTT. It is translated as CASSLWVGQPQHF.